The rows below give T cell receptor beta chains drawn from one sample of a study of T cells in Graves' hyperthyroidism and ophthalmopathy. TCRdb reanalysed the multiplex PCR reads using MiXCR and keeps one entry per CDR3 protein. The sample contains under 350,000 distinct CDR3 sequences, less than 15% of which appear only once. The sequenced material came from blood. The origin of the receptors is a woman aged 25-40 years with Graves' hyperthyroidism that later progressed to Graves' ophthalmopathy. Both conserved end residues are part of each CDR3. The D gene is left open where the match is weak. Clone size, where shown, is once, few, many, or a class for clones that have expanded.

CDR3 DNA: TGTGCCAGCAGCTTAGGACGGAACTCTAGCACAGATACGCAGTATTTT; CDR3 protein: CASSLGRNSSTDTQYF; CDR3 length: 16; D gene: .; V gene: TRBV7-9; J gene: TRBJ2-3; clone size: many
CDR3 DNA: TGTGCCAGCAGTTACTCGGTTATCACAGATACGCAGTATTTT; CDR3 protein: CASSYSVITDTQYF; CDR3 length: 14; D gene: .; V gene: TRBV6-6; J gene: TRBJ2-3; clone size: few
CDR3 DNA: TGCAGTGCTAGCAAGGATGAGCAGTTCTTC; CDR3 protein: CSASKDEQFF; CDR3 length: 10; D gene: .; V gene: TRBV20-1; J gene: TRBJ2-1; clone size: .
CDR3 DNA: TGTGCCAGCAGCCAAAGTGGGACTAGCGGATACATCCAGTACTTC; CDR3 protein: CASSQSGTSGYIQYF; CDR3 length: 15; D gene: TRBD2; V gene: TRBV7-6; J gene: TRBJ2-5; clone size: many
CDR3 DNA: TGCGCCAGCAGCCAAGATCCAGGGGGCGCACAAGCTTTCTTT; CDR3 protein: CASSQDPGGAQAFF; CDR3 length: 14; D gene: TRBD1; V gene: TRBV4-1; J gene: TRBJ1-1; clone size: .
CDR3 DNA: TGTGCCAGCAGCCCAAGGCGGGGCTCTGGAAACACCATATATTTT; CDR3 protein: CASSPRRGSGNTIYF; CDR3 length: 15; D gene: .; V gene: TRBV11-2; J gene: TRBJ1-3; clone size: .
CDR3 DNA: TGTGCCATCAGTGGGGCAGACAATCAGCCCCAGCATTTT; CDR3 protein: CAISGADNQPQHF; CDR3 length: 13; D gene: .; V gene: TRBV10-3; J gene: TRBJ1-5; clone size: few
CDR3 DNA: TGTGCCCTGACCGGGGCCACTGAAGCTTTCTTT; CDR3 protein: CALTGATEAFF; CDR3 length: 11; D gene: .; V gene: TRBV30; J gene: TRBJ1-1; clone size: many
CDR3 DNA: TGTGCCAGCAGCCCAGGGGACGGGAGGGATGAAAAACTGTTTTTT; CDR3 protein: CASSPGDGRDEKLFF; CDR3 length: 15; D gene: .; V gene: TRBV12-3/TRBV12-4; J gene: TRBJ1-4; clone size: many
CDR3 DNA: TGTGCCAGCATGGTCGGACACTCCGGGACTATCTTCTACAATGAGCAGTTCTTC; CDR3 protein: CASMVGHSGTIFYNEQFF; CDR3 length: 18; D gene: TRBD2; V gene: TRBV28; J gene: TRBJ2-1; clone size: many
CDR3 DNA: TGTGCCAGCAGTTCGGACTGGGGGGGTGAGCAGTTCTTC; CDR3 protein: CASSSDWGGEQFF; CDR3 length: 13; D gene: TRBD2; V gene: TRBV7-3; J gene: TRBJ2-1; clone size: many
CDR3 DNA: TGTGCCAGCAGTTATTCACAGCTGGACAGGGGTTGGAGTCACTACGAGCAGTACTTC; CDR3 protein: CASSYSQLDRGWSHYEQYF; CDR3 length: 19; D gene: TRBD1; V gene: TRBV6-9; J gene: TRBJ2-7; clone size: .
CDR3 DNA: TGCGCCAGCAGCCCGACGGCCCTTAATGAGCAGTTCTTC; CDR3 protein: CASSPTALNEQFF; CDR3 length: 13; D gene: .; V gene: TRBV4-1; J gene: TRBJ2-1; clone size: .
CDR3 DNA: TGCAGCGTTGACGGAGCGGGGCAAGAGACCCAGTACTTC; CDR3 protein: CSVDGAGQETQYF; CDR3 length: 13; D gene: TRBD2; V gene: TRBV29-1; J gene: TRBJ2-5; clone size: many
CDR3 DNA: TGTGCCAGTAGTATCATAGGAGTGAACACTGAAGCTTTCTTT; CDR3 protein: CASSIIGVNTEAFF; CDR3 length: 14; D gene: .; V gene: TRBV19; J gene: TRBJ1-1; clone size: many
CDR3 DNA: TGTGCCAGCTCACCACAGGGGACTGAAGCTTTCTTT; CDR3 protein: CASSPQGTEAFF; CDR3 length: 12; D gene: .; V gene: TRBV18; J gene: TRBJ1-1; clone size: many
CDR3 DNA: TGTGCCAGCAGCCCAGGAGCGGGATTCGCCTACGAGCAGTACTTC; CDR3 protein: CASSPGAGFAYEQYF; CDR3 length: 15; D gene: TRBD2; V gene: TRBV9; J gene: TRBJ2-7; clone size: .
CDR3 DNA: TGTGCCAGCAGTTATGTGACAGGGGGCAGGAACACCATATATTTT; CDR3 protein: CASSYVTGGRNTIYF; CDR3 length: 15; D gene: TRBD1; V gene: TRBV6-9; J gene: TRBJ1-3; clone size: few
CDR3 DNA: TGTGCCAGCAGCAGAATGGACGGCTACGAGCAGTACTTC; CDR3 protein: CASSRMDGYEQYF; CDR3 length: 13; D gene: .; V gene: TRBV11-2; J gene: TRBJ2-7; clone size: many
CDR3 DNA: TGTGCCAGCAGTGAAAGCAGGTCTAGCTCCTACGAGCAGTACTTC; CDR3 protein: CASSESRSSSYEQYF; CDR3 length: 15; D gene: .; V gene: TRBV2; J gene: TRBJ2-7; clone size: many
CDR3 DNA: TGTGCCAGCAGCTTAGCGGTCCCGAACACTGAAGCTTTCTTT; CDR3 protein: CASSLAVPNTEAFF; CDR3 length: 14; D gene: .; V gene: TRBV13; J gene: TRBJ1-1; clone size: many
CDR3 DNA: TGTGCCATCAGTCGAAGCAATCAGCCCCAGCATTTT; CDR3 protein: CAISRSNQPQHF; CDR3 length: 12; D gene: .; V gene: TRBV10-3; J gene: TRBJ1-5; clone size: many
CDR3 DNA: TGTGCCAGCAGCTTAGGACAGGGGCCGTCGCGGGGCTACACCTTC; CDR3 protein: CASSLGQGPSRGYTF; CDR3 length: 15; D gene: TRBD1; V gene: TRBV7-2; J gene: TRBJ1-2; clone size: many
CDR3 DNA: TGTGCCGCTCGTGGAGGGAACTATGGCTACACCTTC; CDR3 protein: CAARGGNYGYTF; CDR3 length: 12; D gene: .; V gene: TRBV28; J gene: TRBJ1-2; clone size: many
CDR3 DNA: TGCGCCAGCGGACCCGGCAGGTCCACTGAAGCTTTCTTT; CDR3 protein: CASGPGRSTEAFF; CDR3 length: 13; D gene: .; V gene: TRBV10-2; J gene: TRBJ1-1; clone size: many
CDR3 DNA: TGTGCCAGCAGCTTATTCGGCCGACTAGAGACCCCCTACAATGAGCAGTTCTTC; CDR3 protein: CASSLFGRLETPYNEQFF; CDR3 length: 18; D gene: .; V gene: TRBV7-8; J gene: TRBJ2-1; clone size: .
CDR3 DNA: TGTGCCAGCAGTGAAGCGCTGGGGGGGACCCAGCATTTT; CDR3 protein: CASSEALGGTQHF; CDR3 length: 13; D gene: .; V gene: TRBV6-1; J gene: TRBJ1-5; clone size: many
CDR3 DNA: TGTGCCAGCAGCATCTCAAGGGGGGAGCCCTACGAGCAGTACTTC; CDR3 protein: CASSISRGEPYEQYF; CDR3 length: 15; D gene: .; V gene: TRBV4-2; J gene: TRBJ2-7; clone size: many
CDR3 DNA: TGTGCCAGCAGTACAGGACTAGCGGGAGCAGACGAGCAGTACTTC; CDR3 protein: CASSTGLAGADEQYF; CDR3 length: 15; D gene: TRBD2; V gene: TRBV2; J gene: TRBJ2-7; clone size: many
CDR3 DNA: TGCAGTGCTAAACCCCTTGGGGGGAGAGGCTACGAGCAGTACTTC; CDR3 protein: CSAKPLGGRGYEQYF; CDR3 length: 15; D gene: .; V gene: TRBV20-1; J gene: TRBJ2-7; clone size: many
CDR3 DNA: TGTGCCAGCAGTTTCGACAGGGTATACGAGACCCAGTACTTC; CDR3 protein: CASSFDRVYETQYF; CDR3 length: 14; D gene: TRBD1; V gene: TRBV28; J gene: TRBJ2-5; clone size: many
CDR3 DNA: TGTGCCAGCAGCAACCCGGACAGGGTAAAACTGTTTTTT; CDR3 protein: CASSNPDRVKLFF; CDR3 length: 13; D gene: TRBD1; V gene: TRBV28; J gene: TRBJ1-4; clone size: .
CDR3 DNA: TGCAGTGCTCGGACAGGGGGCGAGCAGTACTTC; CDR3 protein: CSARTGGEQYF; CDR3 length: 11; D gene: TRBD1; V gene: TRBV20-1; J gene: TRBJ2-7; clone size: few
CDR3 DNA: TGTGCCAGCAGCCCTATAAAACTAGCGGGACCTTACGATGAGCAGTTCTTC; CDR3 protein: CASSPIKLAGPYDEQFF; CDR3 length: 17; D gene: TRBD2; V gene: TRBV5-6; J gene: TRBJ2-1; clone size: .
CDR3 DNA: TGCAGTGCTAGAGATAGTAGGAGGGACAGAGCCTACGAGCAGTACTTC; CDR3 protein: CSARDSRRDRAYEQYF; CDR3 length: 16; D gene: .; V gene: TRBV20-1; J gene: TRBJ2-7; clone size: many
CDR3 DNA: TGCAGCGTTGAAGATGGAAGAGTGGGGCAGACCGGGGAGCTGTTTTTT; CDR3 protein: CSVEDGRVGQTGELFF; CDR3 length: 16; D gene: .; V gene: TRBV29-1; J gene: TRBJ2-2; clone size: .
CDR3 DNA: TGTGCCAGCAGCTCAGACCGGACTAGTCAGTACTTC; CDR3 protein: CASSSDRTSQYF; CDR3 length: 12; D gene: TRBD2; V gene: TRBV11-2; J gene: TRBJ2-5; clone size: many
CDR3 DNA: TGTGCCAGCATGAAGGGCAATCCGAATCAGCCCCAGCATTTT; CDR3 protein: CASMKGNPNQPQHF; CDR3 length: 14; D gene: .; V gene: TRBV6-2/TRBV6-3; J gene: TRBJ1-5; clone size: many
CDR3 DNA: TGTGCCAGCAGTTTACGGACAGGGTTTTTTTCACCCCTCCACTTT; CDR3 protein: CASSLRTGFFSPLHF; CDR3 length: 15; D gene: TRBD1; V gene: TRBV27; J gene: TRBJ1-6; clone size: .
CDR3 DNA: TGTGCCAGCCGAAGGACAGGCGGTAATGAAAAACTGTTTTTT; CDR3 protein: CASRRTGGNEKLFF; CDR3 length: 14; D gene: TRBD1; V gene: TRBV6-1; J gene: TRBJ1-4; clone size: many
CDR3 DNA: TGTGCCAGCAGTTTATCGAGCGGTCTTGGCTACACCTTC; CDR3 protein: CASSLSSGLGYTF; CDR3 length: 13; D gene: .; V gene: TRBV27; J gene: TRBJ1-2; clone size: many
CDR3 DNA: TGTGCCAGCAGACTCCAGGGTTATGACGGAAACACCATATATTTT; CDR3 protein: CASRLQGYDGNTIYF; CDR3 length: 15; D gene: .; V gene: TRBV11-2; J gene: TRBJ1-3; clone size: many
CDR3 DNA: TGTGCCAGCAGCTTCCTGACTAGTCGTGAGCAGTTCTTC; CDR3 protein: CASSFLTSREQFF; CDR3 length: 13; D gene: .; V gene: TRBV11-3; J gene: TRBJ2-1; clone size: many
CDR3 DNA: TGTGCCAGCAGGCCATCCCGGGGCGGCGATACGCAGTATTTT; CDR3 protein: CASRPSRGGDTQYF; CDR3 length: 14; D gene: .; V gene: TRBV7-9; J gene: TRBJ2-3; clone size: many
CDR3 DNA: TGCAGTGCTAGGGATCGGAGCGGAGGGTGGCCAGATACGCAGTATTTT; CDR3 protein: CSARDRSGGWPDTQYF; CDR3 length: 16; D gene: .; V gene: TRBV20-1; J gene: TRBJ2-3; clone size: .
CDR3 DNA: TGTGCCAGCAGCCAAGATGGAAGTTGCGGGGCCTATGGCTACACCTTC; CDR3 protein: CASSQDGSCGAYGYTF; CDR3 length: 16; D gene: .; V gene: TRBV3-2; J gene: TRBJ1-2; clone size: .
CDR3 DNA: TGTGCCAGCAGCGTGGGACTAGCGGGGGGGCTATTGTACAATGAGCAGTACTTC; CDR3 protein: CASSVGLAGGLLYNEQYF; CDR3 length: 18; D gene: TRBD2; V gene: TRBV13; J gene: TRBJ2-7; clone size: .
CDR3 DNA: TGTGCCAGCAGCTTAGCCGCATTCACCTACGAGCAGTACTTC; CDR3 protein: CASSLAAFTYEQYF; CDR3 length: 14; D gene: .; V gene: TRBV11-2; J gene: TRBJ2-7; clone size: many
CDR3 DNA: TGTGCCAGCATAGCGGGAGGATTCCCCTACAATGAGCAGTTCTTC; CDR3 protein: CASIAGGFPYNEQFF; CDR3 length: 15; D gene: TRBD2; V gene: TRBV6-8; J gene: TRBJ2-1; clone size: many
CDR3 DNA: TGTGCCAGCAGCTTAAGACTAGCGGCTAGCACAGATACGCAGTATTTT; CDR3 protein: CASSLRLAASTDTQYF; CDR3 length: 16; D gene: TRBD2; V gene: TRBV7-2; J gene: TRBJ2-3; clone size: many
CDR3 DNA: TGTGCCAGCAGTTTTGGTCCTAGCGGGAGCTACGAGCAGTACTTC; CDR3 protein: CASSFGPSGSYEQYF; CDR3 length: 15; D gene: TRBD2; V gene: TRBV12-3/TRBV12-4; J gene: TRBJ2-7; clone size: many
CDR3 DNA: TGTGCCAGCAGTTACTCAATGAACACTGAAGCTTTCTTT; CDR3 protein: CASSYSMNTEAFF; CDR3 length: 13; D gene: .; V gene: TRBV6-2/TRBV6-3; J gene: TRBJ1-1; clone size: .
CDR3 DNA: TGTGCCAGCAGTTTAACGGACTATGGCTACGAGCAGTACTTC; CDR3 protein: CASSLTDYGYEQYF; CDR3 length: 14; D gene: .; V gene: TRBV28; J gene: TRBJ2-7; clone size: many
CDR3 DNA: TGCAGCGTTGAAGAGGGAGGGGGGCGCACAGATACGCAGTATTTT; CDR3 protein: CSVEEGGGRTDTQYF; CDR3 length: 15; D gene: .; V gene: TRBV29-1; J gene: TRBJ2-3; clone size: few
CDR3 DNA: TGTGCCAGCAGCTCCGGGACTAGTCCCGAGCAGTACTTC; CDR3 protein: CASSSGTSPEQYF; CDR3 length: 13; D gene: TRBD2; V gene: TRBV7-6; J gene: TRBJ2-7; clone size: .
CDR3 DNA: TGTGCCAGCAGCTTAGACATTGACAGGGGGCGTTACGGGGAGCTGTTTTTT; CDR3 protein: CASSLDIDRGRYGELFF; CDR3 length: 17; D gene: TRBD1; V gene: TRBV7-2; J gene: TRBJ2-2; clone size: many
CDR3 DNA: TGTGCCAGCAGCCGCGGCGGGGGGCTTAGCTCCTACGAGCAGTACTTC; CDR3 protein: CASSRGGGLSSYEQYF; CDR3 length: 16; D gene: TRBD2; V gene: TRBV5-8; J gene: TRBJ2-7; clone size: many
CDR3 DNA: TGCAGCGTTGGGTTGGAGATGCCCTATGGCTACACCTTC; CDR3 protein: CSVGLEMPYGYTF; CDR3 length: 13; D gene: .; V gene: TRBV29-1; J gene: TRBJ1-2; clone size: .
CDR3 DNA: TGTGCCAGCAGTTACAGGGTGGAGACCCAGTACTTC; CDR3 protein: CASSYRVETQYF; CDR3 length: 12; D gene: .; V gene: TRBV2; J gene: TRBJ2-5; clone size: .